This record covers a single TCR beta chain. Its antigen remains unidentified. No quality values exist for individual bases; no much larger clone is one base distant. The data originate from a study of blood T cell repertoires in COVID-19 (dated by TCRdb to the early 2020s). The study in broad terms: The collaborator samples originated in the United States, Italy and Spain and spanned the acute and convalescent phases of COVID-19. The material from the prospective study consisted of cDNA or gDNA derived from T cells, B-cell-depleted T cells, or PBMCs. Subjects who had been exposed to COVID-19, were actively infected with it, or had recovered from it provided the deeply sampled blood TCRbeta repertoires that made up the dataset. The repertoires were made available in a free public database intended to serve as a resource for research on the immune response to SARS-CoV-2. Samples were obtained from the ongoing ImmuneRACE study (first 160 participants) and from over 1,000 subjects provided by 6 global collaborators. The sample metadata nearly always contained a de-identified subject ID, COVID-19 status, age in years and sex. HLA class I and class II types, where available, came from metadata supplied by the sample provider rather than from assay-based typing.

Summary of the overall study and its limitations: The amount of clinical and demographic metadata varied by source and participant and was provided uncurated.

The CDR3 sequence holds 15 residues, the cysteine and phenylalanine included. CDR3 DNA is the only sequence kept; it has 45 bases, read in frame from the first base. The germline V end is reduced by 0 bases and the J end by 10 bases; junction bases left unmatched: 8. The CDR1 and CDR2 encoded by the germline V gene are SGDLS and YYNGEE. Collaborating institutions collected whole blood in K2EDTA tubes following their own protocols. Collaborator samples were shipped for TCRbeta analysis as frozen whole blood, isolated PBMCs, or DNA extracted from either sample type. TCRbeta CDR3 regions were amplified from genomic DNA by means of the immunoSEQ Assay, a bias-controlled multiplex PCR. As for the authors' bioinformatics: Nucleated cell counts per sample were estimated from amplification of reference gene primers within the assay. To quantify the absolute abundance of each unique TCRbeta CDR3 rearrangement, sequence reads were collapsed and filtered. Productive Simpson clonality was computed per sample as the square root of Simpson's diversity index over productive rearrangements. What TCRdb holds here is the immuneACCESS table cut down to in-frame rearrangements. Part of the clones is not present; checked against another copy, under half of the missing clones reflect an unresolved V gene, and the others are unexplained. V, J and clone size reflect that table, while D and trimming were determined from the DNA. The sample has 150,000 or so clones on record, roughly four fifths of them singletons. The biggest ten clones account for about 1.8% of the sample.

The receptor was derived from a man older than 75 with acute or convalescent COVID-19. Sequencing used peripheral blood. This chain joins TRBV9 to TRBJ2-2; TRBD2 aligns with 8 central bases. At the DNA level, the sequence is TGTGCCAGCAGCGTAGGTGGGCGGGGGGACGAGGAGCTGTTTTTT. Translated, this gives CASSVGGRGDEELFF.